The T cell receptor beta chain under discussion was sequenced for a study of CD8 T cells in Susac syndrome. Study-level information: Roughly 8 of the sequenced Susac syndrome patients were in remission, and five or six had active disease.

With random hexamers, reverse transcription was performed on about 0.5 to 1 ug of RNA. MiXCR, run by TCRdb on the immunoSEQ multiplex PCR reads, gives a single entry per CDR3 protein. The sample has 84,000 or so distinct CDR3 sequences, 94% seen once. The V and J ends lost 3 bases and 4 bases respectively, with 16 bases between them. The CDR3 sequence is 17 residues long. Per the germline V gene, CDR1 is SGHTA and CDR2 is FQGNSA. The CD8+ and CD4+ T cells were isolated magnetically using a negative isolation approach, whereas the TEMRA cells were enriched by FACS. Sample: CD8+ T cells from PBMCs. The receptor was isolated from a human donor with Susac syndrome. The chain employs TRBV7-2 and TRBJ1-6; a possible D gene is TRBD1 (6 bases). The chain's CDR3 is CASSFGGGEAYNSPLHF. For the CDR3, the DNA is TGTGCCAGCAGCTTCGGGGGCGGAGAGGCATATAATTCACCCCTCCACTTT.